Presented here are 30 T cell receptor beta chains from one specimen sequenced in a study of T cell changes during pregnancy in multiple sclerosis (dated by TCRdb to about 2019). The library was prepared using the immunoSEQ multiplex PCR assay. The clones in this table, taken by TCRdb from immuneACCESS, are in-frame only. Not every clone is retained; where verified, under half of the shortfall comes from an unresolved V gene, and the cause of the rest is unknown. Across this sample there are 40,000 or so clones, with around 94% seen only once. The ten largest account for about 8.3% of the sample. The starting material was CD8+ T cells from peripheral blood mononuclear cells, obtained in the third trimester of pregnancy. These receptors were obtained from a female donor with multiple sclerosis, enrolled in a pregnancy study.

The J gene is TRBJ2-2, the V gene TRBV9; 7 bases match TRBD1. CDR3 length: 19 amino acids. The V gene's germline CDR1 is SGDLS and CDR2 YYNGEE. V dropped 3 bases and J dropped 5; count of bases not matched to a gene: 19. The CDR3 nucleotides read TGTGCCAGCAGCGCACCTTTAGGGACAGCCTCCGGAGAAACCGGGGAGCTGTTTTTT. Its protein is CASSAPLGTASGETGELFF. Combining the CDR3 with reference TRBV9 and TRBJ2-2 gives the whole variable domain DSGVTQTPKHLITATGQRVTLRCSPRSGDLSVYWYQQSLDQGLQFLIQYYNGEERAKGNILERFSAQQFPDLHSELNLSSLELGDSALYFCASSAPLGTASGETGELFFGEGSRLTVL.

This chain joins TRBV13 and TRBJ2-1, with TRBD2 as a possible D gene (6 bases). V lost 11 bases, J lost 0 bases, and 11 bases lay in between. This CDR3 is built from 13 residues. CDR1 is PRHDT and CDR2 is FYEKMQ in the germline V gene (reference sequence). The chain's CDR3 is CASAGISYNEQFF. Written as DNA, the CDR3 is TGTGCCTCCGCGGGGATCTCCTACAATGAGCAGTTCTTC.

The chain links TRBV2 to TRBJ1-5; 9 positions agree with TRBD1. Germline CDR1 reads SNHLY; CDR2 reads FYNNEI. V was clipped by 6 bases and J by 5 bases; unmatched bases: 8. This CDR3 is built from 15 residues. CDR3 DNA sequence: TGTGCCAGCAGGCCGGGACAGGGAAGGGATCAGCCCCAGCATTTT. Its translation is CASRPGQGRDQPQHF.

The J gene is TRBJ2-1, the V gene TRBV7-2, with TRBD2 matching over 8 bases. V lost 0 bases, J lost 8 bases, and 12 bases stayed unmatched. Germline V gene lookup returns CDR1 SGHTA and CDR2 FQGNSA. The CDR3 sequence is 17 residues long. CDR3 DNA: TGTGCCAGCAGCTTAGCGGTTGGCGGGGGGACCGCTTATGAGCAGTTCTTC. Its translation: CASSLAVGGGTAYEQFF.

The chain links TRBV7-9 to TRBJ2-1, with TRBD1 matching over 8 bases. The V and J ends lost 5 bases and 8 bases, in that order; junction bases with no gene match: 5. CDR1 is SEHNR, CDR2 FQNEAQ, per germline (reference sequence). This CDR3 region has 13 residues. The CDR3 here is CASSDRGGHEQFF. DNA for the CDR3: TGTGCCAGCAGCGACAGGGGAGGACATGAGCAGTTCTTC.

V usage is TRBV23-1 and J usage is TRBJ1-1; 7 nucleotides agree with TRBD1. TRBV23-1 is given ORF status, its function remaining uncertain. V lost 0 bases, J lost 7 bases, and 5 bases stayed unmatched. The CDR3 has 14 amino acids. CDR3 residues: CASSQSADRIEAFF. DNA of the CDR3: TGCGCCAGCAGTCAATCTGCGGACAGGATTGAAGCTTTCTTT.

J is TRBJ2-2 and V is TRBV5-6; D gene uncertain. CDR3 length equals 13 residues. Germline-derived CDR1 and CDR2 are SGHDT and YYEEEE. Trimming took 0 bases from V and 6 from J, leaving 6 bases between them. CDR3 nucleotides: TGTGCCAGCAGCTTGGGTGCGGCCGGGGAGCTGTTTTTT. Amino acids: CASSLGAAGELFF.

CDR3 in DNA: TGTGCCAGCAGTTTTCAGGGTCCGGCAGAGACCCAGTACTTC. Amino acids: CASSFQGPAETQYF. This chain joins TRBV27 and TRBJ2-5; D may be TRBD1 (5 bases). Germline-derived CDR1 and CDR2 are MNHEY and SMNVEV (reference sequence). Trimming shortened V by 3 bases and J by 4 bases, and 12 bases separated the two germline ends. The CDR3 runs to 14 residues.

The chain is built from TRBV29-1 and TRBJ2-7, with 7 bases that match TRBD1. The germline gives CDR1 SQVTM, CDR2 ANQGSEA. With 7 bases clipped from V and 0 bases from J, the junction kept 12 bases outside the gene matches. The CDR3 covers 15 residues. The CDR3 region has the DNA TGCAGCGCAAGGATACAGGGGATCGGCTCCTACGAGCAGTACTTC. Its protein is CSARIQGIGSYEQYF.

The chain recombines TRBV2 with TRBJ1-1; D ambiguous. This CDR3 has 15 residues. V was clipped by 7 bases and J by 0 bases, with 15 bases between them. Germline V gene sequence: CDR1 SNHLY, CDR2 FYNNEI. In DNA, the CDR3 is TGTGCCAGCACGGAAACGGGAATCATGAACACTGAAGCTTTCTTT. This gives the protein CASTETGIMNTEAFF.

CDR3 DNA sequence: TGTGCCAGCAGCCTCGGGGGGAGCGTTAATCAGCCCCAGCATTTT. It codes for CASSLGGSVNQPQHF. The J gene is TRBJ1-5, the V gene TRBV9; D is perhaps TRBD1 (5 bases). V lost 4 bases and J lost 4, with 15 bases in between. Germline V gives CDR1 SGDLS, CDR2 YYNGEE. This CDR3 contains 15 residues.

The J gene is TRBJ1-4, the V gene TRBV7-6; a possible D gene is TRBD1 (6 bases). This CDR3 contains 15 residues. V lost 5 bases, J lost 8 bases, and 18 bases lay in between. Germline V gives CDR1 SGHVS, CDR2 FNYEAQ. CDR3 sequence (DNA): TGTGCCAGCAGCCAAGAAACAGGGTCAGGCGAAAAACTGTTTTTT. Its protein is CASSQETGSGEKLFF. The full variable domain, with the rest looked up from reference TRBV7-6 and TRBJ1-4, is GAGVSQSPRYKVTKRGQDVALRCDPISGHVSLYWYRQALGQGPEFLTYFNYEAQQDKSGLPNDRFSAERPEGSISTLTIQRTEQRDSAMYRCASSQETGSGEKLFFGSGTQLSVL.

V is TRBV11-3 and J is TRBJ1-1, with D perhaps matching TRBD1 (6 bases). From germline, CDR1 is SGHNT and CDR2 YENEEA. The CDR3 extends over 12 amino acids. Trimming took 5 bases from V and 4 from J, leaving 8 bases between them. The CDR3 nucleotides are TGTGCCAGCAGCCAAGGGGGCACTGAAGCTTTCTTT. Translated: CASSQGGTEAFF. The full variable domain, rest sourced from reference TRBV11-3 and TRBJ1-1, is EAGVVQSPRYKIIEKKQPVAFWCNPISGHNTLYWYLQNLGQGPELLIRYENEEAVDDSQLPKDRFSAERLKGVDSTLKIQPAELGDSAVYLCASSQGGTEAFFGQGTRLTVV.

J is TRBJ1-1 and V is TRBV6-5, with TRBD1 as a possible D gene (6 bases). V dropped 5 bases and J dropped 4 bases, with 17 bases sitting between them. The CDR3 is 15 residues long. CDR1 and CDR2 (germline): MNHEY, SVGAGI. This chain's CDR3 is CASSLGRRGGTEAFF. The CDR3 DNA reads as TGTGCCAGCAGTCTTGGCCGGAGGGGGGGCACTGAAGCTTTCTTT.

V gene TRBV5-4 combines with J gene TRBJ1-2; 9 bases align to TRBD1. Germline assignment: CDR1 SGHNT and CDR2 YYREEE (reference sequence). V shed 7 bases, J shed 4 bases, and the junction held 5 bases outside the gene matches. There are 13 residues in the CDR3. This chain's CDR3 is CASQGQGVYGYTF. The CDR3 nucleotides read TGTGCCAGCCAGGGACAGGGTGTCTATGGCTACACCTTC.

The chain couples TRBV6-6 to TRBJ1-2; the match to TRBD1 covers 8 bases. Germline lookup yields CDR1 MNHNY and CDR2 SVGAGI (reference sequence). The CDR3 extends over 13 amino acids. With 5 bases clipped from V and 11 bases from J, the junction kept 10 bases outside the gene matches. The CDR3 nucleotides read TGTGCCAGCAGTACCGGACAGGGTGGACGGTACACCTTC. It specifies CASSTGQGGRYTF.

The chain has TRBV30 and TRBJ2-5, with 12 bases fitting TRBD2. V lost 4 bases to trimming and J lost 5 bases; unmatched junction nucleotides: 14. The CDR3 contains 17 residues. Germline loops: CDR1 GTSNPN, CDR2 SVGIG (reference sequence). This CDR3 reads CAWKTLAGGPRLETQYF. CDR3 nucleotides: TGTGCCTGGAAAACACTAGCGGGGGGCCCTAGGTTGGAGACCCAGTACTTC. The full variable domain, with the rest looked up from reference TRBV30 and TRBJ2-5, is SQTIHQWPATLVQPVGSPLSLECTVEGTSNPNLYWYRQAAGRGLQLLFYSVGIGQISSEVPQNLSASRPQDRQFILSSKKLLLSDSGFYLCAWKTLAGGPRLETQYFGPGTRLLVL.

The V call is TRBV19, the J call TRBJ2-7; 9 positions agree with TRBD2. The CDR3 sequence is 17 residues long. Trimming cost V 3 bases and J 2 bases; bases outside gene matches: 11. The germline gives CDR1 LNHDA, CDR2 SQIVND (reference sequence). The CDR3 region is CASSMGSGGPIAYEQYF. In DNA form, the CDR3 reads TGTGCCAGTAGTATGGGTAGCGGGGGCCCCATTGCCTACGAGCAGTACTTC.

The V call is TRBV9, the J call TRBJ2-5; 8 nucleotides agree with TRBD1. J was trimmed by 4 bases and V by 4 bases; bases with no gene match: 9. The CDR3 extends over 15 amino acids. Germline CDR1 is SGDLS and CDR2 is YYNGEE. CDR3 residues: CASSKRTGYGETQYF. The CDR3, as DNA: TGTGCCAGCAGCAAACGGACAGGGTACGGAGAGACCCAGTACTTC.

This chain connects TRBV19 to TRBJ1-3; D not certain. The germline V and J ends were trimmed by 3 bases and 0 bases, with 6 bases remaining between them. This CDR3 has 14 amino acids. Germline lookup yields CDR1 LNHDA and CDR2 SQIVND (reference sequence). In nucleotides, the CDR3 is TGTGCCAGTAGTATGGTGAGCTCTGGAAACACCATATATTTT. Translating it yields CASSMVSSGNTIYF.

The chain recombines TRBV11-2 with TRBJ2-7, with 8 nucleotides matching TRBD2. The V gene end was trimmed by 5 bases and the J gene end by 1 base; junction bases not matched to a gene: 10. CDR3 length: 16 amino acids. Per the germline V gene, CDR1 is SGHAT and CDR2 is FQNNGV. The CDR3 DNA reads as TGTGCCAGCAGCCTGCTGAGCGGGGGCCCTTCCTACGAGCAGTACTTC. Its translation is CASSLLSGGPSYEQYF.

This chain connects TRBV14 to TRBJ1-1; D possibly corresponds to TRBD1 (6 bases). Per the germline V gene, CDR1 is SGHDN and CDR2 is FVKESK. Trimming cost V 4 bases and J 6 bases, with 9 bases left between them. The CDR3 consists of 12 residues. CDR3 DNA sequence: TGTGCCAGCAGCCTGGGGGGGCCTGAAGCTTTCTTT. Residues: CASSLGGPEAFF. Supplemented by reference TRBV14 and TRBJ1-1, the full variable domain reads EAGVTQFPSHSVIEKGQTVTLRCDPISGHDNLYWYRRVMGKEIKFLLHFVKESKQDESGMPNNRFLAERTGGTYSTLKVQPAELEDSGVYFCASSLGGPEAFFGQGTRLTVV.

The chain employs TRBV6-1 and TRBJ1-6; TRBD1 matches at 7 bases. This CDR3 region has 17 residues. CDR1 is MNHNS and CDR2 is SASEGT in the germline V gene. V lost 0 bases to trimming and J lost 5 bases; unmatched junction nucleotides: 7. The CDR3 protein is CASSEAEGTANNSPLHF. The CDR3 DNA reads TGTGCCAGCAGTGAAGCAGAGGGGACAGCAAATAATTCACCCCTCCACTTT.

This chain joins TRBV5-5 and TRBJ2-7, with D unresolved. Germline-derived CDR1 and CDR2 are SGHKS and YYEKEE (reference sequence). V lost 4 bases and J lost 1, with 9 bases in between. The CDR3 is 13 residues long. CDR3 coding DNA: TGTGCCAGCAGCGAAGACATATCCTACGAGCAGTACTTC. Translating it yields CASSEDISYEQYF.

The rearrangement links TRBV28 to TRBJ1-5, with D possibly matching TRBD1 (5 bases). The CDR3 has 18 residues. The V end lost 2 bases, the J end lost 0 bases, and 17 bases lay between the germline ends. Germline V CDR1 and CDR2: MDHEN, SYDVKM. The CDR3 protein is CASSLDSAPDYSNQPQHF. CDR3 nucleotide sequence: TGTGCCAGCAGTTTAGACAGTGCCCCCGATTATAGCAATCAGCCCCAGCATTTT.

This chain links TRBV5-4 with TRBJ1-5; D unclear. Trimming removed 0 bases at V and 5 bases at J, with 6 bases between. The CDR3 is made up of 13 amino acids. The germline V gene encodes CDR1 SGHNT and CDR2 YYREEE (reference sequence). CDR3: CASSLGGDQPQHF. The CDR3 DNA follows: TGTGCCAGCAGCTTGGGCGGGGATCAGCCCCAGCATTTT.

The CDR3 loop is CASRVTSGGYNEQFF. The CDR3, as DNA: TGTGCCAGCAGGGTGACTAGCGGGGGCTACAATGAGCAGTTCTTC. The chain combines TRBV14 with TRBJ2-1; 12 bases line up with TRBD2. The CDR3 has 15 amino acids. J gave up 3 bases and V 6 bases, and 3 bases lay outside the gene matches. Germline CDR1 is SGHDN and CDR2 is FVKESK.

The chain links TRBV9 to TRBJ1-5; the D gene is possibly TRBD1 (5 bases). The V end was cut by 0 bases, the J end by 7 bases, with 8 bases between. Germline V gene lookup returns CDR1 SGDLS and CDR2 YYNGEE. CDR3 length equals 13 residues. The CDR3 DNA follows: TGTGCCAGCAGCGTAGAGGGGATACAGCCCCAGCATTTT. As protein: CASSVEGIQPQHF.

The V gene is TRBV10-1, the J gene TRBJ2-2; 8 nucleotides match TRBD2. Trimming at V came to 3 bases and at J to 4 bases, leaving 7 bases not matched to a gene. CDR3 size: 16 residues. CDR1 is WNHNN and CDR2 is SYGVQD in the germline V gene (reference sequence). CDR3 amino acids: CASSELRGDATGELFF. The CDR3 DNA reads as TGCGCCAGCAGTGAATTGCGGGGGGACGCCACCGGGGAGCTGTTTTTT.

The chain combines TRBV5-1 with TRBJ2-3, with D perhaps TRBD2 (7 bases). The CDR3 is made up of 15 amino acids. The germline CDR1 and CDR2 sequences are SGHRS and YFSETQ. V was shortened by 4 bases and J by 0 bases, with 12 bases between the two germline ends. The CDR3 protein is CASSTGTTSTDTQYF. Here the CDR3 DNA reads TGCGCCAGCAGCACAGGGACTACTAGCACAGATACGCAGTATTTT.